Included here is one T cell receptor beta chain sequence, with context. These data are taken from a study of blood T cell repertoires in COVID-19. Study in general: The study drew acute and convalescent COVID-19 samples from the United States, Italy and Spain. Sample material is recorded as cDNA or gDNA derived from T cells, B-cell-depleted T cells, or PBMCs.

Measured with immunoSEQ multiplex PCR; TCRdb has only the in-frame clones, and not every one. The sample contains roughly 200,000 clones, 80% to 90% of which appear only once. The V end was cut by 4 bases, the J end by 4 bases, with 11 bases between. The CDR3 sequence is 13 residues long. The germline V gene has CDR1 MNHEY and CDR2 SMNVEV (reference sequence). The sequenced material came from peripheral blood. The clonotype comes from a man between 18 and 35 years old with active or convalescent COVID-19. V usage is TRBV27 and J usage is TRBJ2-7, with D possibly TRBD1 on 5 matching bases. Here the CDR3 reads CASSSRVTYEQYF. CDR3 in DNA: TGTGCCAGCAGTTCCAGGGTTACGTACGAGCAGTACTTC.